This is a list of T cell receptor beta chains from one sample in a study of T-cell memory formation after mild COVID-19. TCRdb independently ran MiXCR on the 5' RACE reads; one entry per CDR3 protein. The profile shows approximately 400,000 distinct CDR3 sequences, approximately 24% of them singletons. The material sequenced was PBMCs or a T cell subset sorted from them (not recorded which). These receptors were taken from an adult woman who had mild COVID-19 (a few samples of this study predate the infection). Cell type and time point are not known. The CDR3 runs from the conserved cysteine through the conserved F or W. D genes are given only for firm matches.

J,D,V,CDR3
TRBJ2-5,TRBD2,TRBV20-1,CSAQRESVETQYF
TRBJ2-1,TRBD2,TRBV2,CASSGQAGDYNEQFF
TRBJ1-2,-,TRBV5-1,CASSLRVRGAYYGYTF
TRBJ2-7,-,TRBV7-9,CASSGETYEQYF
TRBJ2-1,TRBD2,TRBV20-1,CSAPIRGLAVNEQFF
TRBJ1-1,-,TRBV29-1,CSVVVGSLNTEAFF
TRBJ2-5,-,TRBV7-9,CASSLGLGTQETQYF
TRBJ1-3,-,TRBV3-1,CASSQTGTAGNTIYF
TRBJ2-3,TRBD2,TRBV9,CASSPFSAGGMTDTQYF
TRBJ2-7,TRBD1,TRBV7-9,CASSPRSGDRPYEQYF
TRBJ1-2,TRBD1,TRBV11-2,CASSQNRDRIRSNYGYTF
TRBJ1-1,-,TRBV5-1,CASKGGENTEAFF
TRBJ1-4,-,TRBV7-2,CASSPTSTEKLFF
TRBJ1-5,TRBD1,TRBV15,CATSTQDRGRNQPQHF
TRBJ2-3,-,TRBV7-2,CASSSPGMTVTDTQYF
TRBJ2-1,-,TRBV12-3/TRBV12-4,CASSLAWNEQFF
TRBJ2-1,TRBD2,TRBV6-2/TRBV6-3,CATGGGVSSYNEQFF
TRBJ2-7,-,TRBV7-2,CAVAPCEQYF